Following are 14 T cell receptor beta chains from one sample sequenced in a study of patients and donors after allogeneic stem cell transplantation. One entry per CDR3 protein, called by TCRdb with MiXCR from the RT-PCR reads. The data hold around 23,000 distinct CDR3 sequences, with less than 45% observed a single time. The sequencing input was blood, either unsorted or a sorted T cell fraction (not recorded which). Every receptor here comes from a human donor who was either an allogeneic HSCT recipient or a stem cell or donor lymphocyte infusion donor (not recorded which). It is not recorded whose cells these are; they may come from a transplant donor.

This clonotype has a single count. V usage is TRBV11-2 and J usage is TRBJ2-6; D might be TRBD1 (5 bases). The CDR3 spans 18 residues. Deletions cut 4 bases from V and 0 bases from J, with 16 bases between. Germline V gene sequence: CDR1 SGHAT, CDR2 FQNNGV. CDR3 amino acids: CASSYLRAPFSGANVLTF. CDR3 in DNA: TGTGCCAGCAGCTACCTCAGGGCCCCCTTCTCTGGGGCCAACGTCCTGACTTTC.

The V call is TRBV5-1, the J call TRBJ2-2, with 8 bases aligning to TRBD2. CDR1 and CDR2 (germline): SGHRS, YFSETQ. This CDR3 region has 17 residues. The J segment lost 7 bases and the V segment lost 0 bases, leaving 11 bases of the junction unmatched. This chain's CDR3 is CASSLVPGLGLFGELFF. The CDR3 region has the DNA TGCGCCAGCAGCTTGGTCCCGGGACTAGGACTGTTCGGGGAGCTGTTTTTT.

This clonotype was counted only a few times. This chain joins TRBV12-5 and TRBJ1-1; D is unresolved. V was pared by 3 bases and J by 4 bases, with 6 bases between. The germline gives CDR1 LGHNT, CDR2 FRNRAP. The CDR3 is made up of 12 amino acids. The CDR3 nucleotides are TGTGCTAGTGGTTTAGGGTTCACTGAAGCTTTCTTT. This sequence encodes CASGLGFTEAFF.

The chain combines TRBV12-3 or TRBV12-4 with TRBJ1-1; D gene unclear. The CDR3 loop spans 14 amino acids. Trimming left V 2 bases short and J 3 bases short, with 10 bases between. The CDR3: CASSLRYGDTEAFF. CDR3 DNA: TGTGCCAGCAGTTTAAGGTACGGGGACACTGAAGCTTTCTTT.

The chain uses TRBV5-1 and TRBJ2-2; tentative D call: TRBD2 (5 bases). The CDR3 is 16 residues long. Trimming left V 4 bases short and J 4 bases short, with 17 bases between. Looked up from germline, CDR1 is SGHRS and CDR2 is YFSETQ. The CDR3 nucleotides read TGCGCCAGCAGCCCCCTCCGACGAGAGGGCACCGGGGAGCTGTTTTTT. Residues: CASSPLRREGTGELFF.

The V and J genes are TRBV6-5 and TRBJ1-3; no clear D. Germline V CDR1 and CDR2: MNHEY, SVGAGI. Trimming left V 0 bases short and J 0 bases short, with 6 bases between. This CDR3 region has 15 residues. In DNA form, the CDR3 reads TGTGCCAGCAGTTACTCAACCGACTCTGGAAACACCATATATTTT. It specifies CASSYSTDSGNTIYF.

J is TRBJ2-1 and V is TRBV2, with D uncertain. The germline V gene encodes CDR1 SNHLY and CDR2 FYNNEI. V was shortened by 8 bases and J by 4 bases, with 9 bases between the two germline ends. CDR3 length: 12 amino acids. The CDR3, as DNA: TGTGCCAGCCTCAGAGAATACAATGAGCAGTTCTTC. Protein product: CASLREYNEQFF.

The chain employs TRBV5-1 and TRBJ2-1; 8 nucleotides align to TRBD2. With 0 bases clipped from V and 9 bases from J, the junction kept 8 bases outside the gene matches. The germline V gene encodes CDR1 SGHRS and CDR2 YFSETQ. This CDR3 has 15 residues. The CDR3 is CASSLASGTSFEQFF. The CDR3 DNA follows: TGCGCCAGCAGCTTGGCATCCGGGACTAGTTTTGAGCAGTTCTTC.

The V call is TRBV10-3, the J call TRBJ2-3, with 7 bases matching TRBD2. Germline CDR1 reads ENHRY; CDR2 reads SYGVKD. Trimming cost V 2 bases and J 0 bases; bases outside gene matches: 8. The CDR3 runs to 17 residues. CDR3 nucleotide sequence: TGTGCCATCAGTGAGAGGTCTAGCGGAGCTAGCACAGATACGCAGTATTTT. Protein product: CAISERSSGASTDTQYF.

The chain couples TRBV7-3 to TRBJ2-1; 8 nucleotides line up with TRBD2. V lost 1 base, J lost 6 bases, and 8 bases stayed unmatched. Per the germline V gene, CDR1 is SGHTA and CDR2 is FQGTGA. The CDR3 extends over 16 amino acids. The CDR3 loop reads CASSLMRAGASNEQFF. The CDR3 DNA follows: TGTGCCAGCAGCTTAATGCGAGCGGGAGCTAGCAATGAGCAGTTCTTC.

J is TRBJ1-6 and V is TRBV6-5; maybe TRBD1 (6 bases). V was clipped by 5 bases and J by 10 bases, with 9 bases between them. Germline V gene sequence: CDR1 MNHEY, CDR2 SVGAGI. This CDR3 is 12 amino acids long. The CDR3 DNA reads TGTGCCAGCAGTCCAGGGGACTCACCCCTCCACTTT. It encodes CASSPGDSPLHF.

This sequence joins TRBV4-1 and TRBJ1-6, with D maybe TRBD1 (5 bases). V was trimmed by 1 base and J by 13 bases, leaving 11 bases between them. The CDR3 length is 13 residues. Germline CDR1 reads MGHRA; CDR2 reads YSYEKL. The CDR3 loop is CASSQGGVVPLHF. CDR3 sequence (DNA): TGCGCCAGCAGCCAAGGAGGGGTGGTTCCCCTCCACTTT.

J is TRBJ2-7 and V is TRBV7-9; 9 bases agree with TRBD2. CDR1 SEHNR and CDR2 FQNEAQ come from the germline V gene (reference sequence). Trimming at V came to 3 bases and at J to 3 bases, leaving 9 bases not matched to a gene. CDR3 length: 16 amino acids. CDR3 in DNA: TGTGCCAGCAGCTTCGTGGTAGCGGGAGAGAACTACGAGCAGTACTTC. This sequence encodes CASSFVVAGENYEQYF.

The V and J genes are TRBV6-5 and TRBJ2-7; the D gene is possibly TRBD1 (5 bases). The CDR3 is 15 residues long. Per the germline V gene, CDR1 is MNHEY and CDR2 is SVGAGI. V was cut by 6 bases and J by 5 bases, with 20 bases left in between. The CDR3 reads CASRPDIGVSNEQYF. As DNA, the CDR3 is TGTGCCAGCAGACCGGACATCGGCGTCTCGAACGAGCAGTACTTC.